This T cell receptor beta chain comes out of a study of response to subunit inactivated influenza vaccine. V gave up 4 bases and J gave up 8 bases, with 18 bases separating them. Per the germline V gene, CDR1 is SGHKS and CDR2 is YYEKEE (reference sequence). The CDR3 has 14 residues. This clonotype was seen at least ten times. TCRdb reprocessed the RT-PCR reads via MiXCR and lists one record per CDR3 protein. The sample shows about 150,000 distinct CDR3 sequences, about 10% of them seen only once. The rearrangement uses TRBV5-5 and TRBJ1-2; D may be TRBD1 (5 bases). The receptor comes from a man between 45 and 75 years old who received an inactivated influenza vaccine. The starting material was CD8+ T cells sorted from PBMCs, obtained 23 months after vaccination. In DNA form, the CDR3 reads TGTGCCAGCAGCCAGGGAAGTGGGAGCGACGGCTACACCTTC. It specifies CASSQGSGSDGYTF.